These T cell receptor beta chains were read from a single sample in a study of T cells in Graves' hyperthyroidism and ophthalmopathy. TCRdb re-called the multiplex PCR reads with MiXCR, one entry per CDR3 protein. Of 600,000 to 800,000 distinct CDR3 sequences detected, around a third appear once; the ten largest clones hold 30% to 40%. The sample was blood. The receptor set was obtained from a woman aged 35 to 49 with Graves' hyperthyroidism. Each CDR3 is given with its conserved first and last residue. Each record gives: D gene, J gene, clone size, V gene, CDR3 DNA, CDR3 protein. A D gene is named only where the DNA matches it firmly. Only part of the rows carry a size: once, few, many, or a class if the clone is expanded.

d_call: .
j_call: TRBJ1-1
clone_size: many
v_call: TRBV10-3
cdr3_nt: TGTGCCATCAGTGATCTTATGAACACTGAAGCTTTCTTT
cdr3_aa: CAISDLMNTEAFF

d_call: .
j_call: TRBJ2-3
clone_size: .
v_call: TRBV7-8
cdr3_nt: TGTGCCAGCAGCCCTCGGACCGACGGGTTTACGCAGTATTTT
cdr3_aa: CASSPRTDGFTQYF

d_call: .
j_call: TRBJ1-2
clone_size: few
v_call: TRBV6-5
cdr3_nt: TGTGCCAGCAGTTATACCGGGCCCCAAGGCTATGGCTACACCTTC
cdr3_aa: CASSYTGPQGYGYTF

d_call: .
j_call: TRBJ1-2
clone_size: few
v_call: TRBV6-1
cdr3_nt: TGTGCCATCAGTGAAGGGGCAGACTATGGCTACACCTTC
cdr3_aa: CAISEGADYGYTF

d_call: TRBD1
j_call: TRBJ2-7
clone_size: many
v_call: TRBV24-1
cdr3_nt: TGTGCCACCAGTGGTCCCCCGGGACAGGGTCCCTACGAGCAGTACTTC
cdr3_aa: CATSGPPGQGPYEQYF

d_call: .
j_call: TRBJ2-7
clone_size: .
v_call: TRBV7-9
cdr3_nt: TGTGCCAGCAGCGCCGGGATCACATATGGCTACGAGCAGTACTTC
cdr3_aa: CASSAGITYGYEQYF

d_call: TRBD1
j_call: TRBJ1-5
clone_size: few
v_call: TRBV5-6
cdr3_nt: TGTGCCAGCAGCTTGTTCTTATTACAGGGGGAAGGCAATCAGCCCCAGCATTTT
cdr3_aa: CASSLFLLQGEGNQPQHF

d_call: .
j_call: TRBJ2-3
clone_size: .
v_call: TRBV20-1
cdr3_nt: TGCAGTGTAGGGACCTCCACAGATACGCAGTATTTT
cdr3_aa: CSVGTSTDTQYF

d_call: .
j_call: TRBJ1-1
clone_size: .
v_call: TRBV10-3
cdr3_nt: TGTGCCATCAGTGAGTCAGAGGGACGGACTGAAGCTTTCTTT
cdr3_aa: CAISESEGRTEAFF

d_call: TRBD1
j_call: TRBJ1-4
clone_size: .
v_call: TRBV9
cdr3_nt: TGTGCCAGCAGCGCTACACAGGGGGCGATTAATGAAAAACTGTTTTTT
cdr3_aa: CASSATQGAINEKLFF

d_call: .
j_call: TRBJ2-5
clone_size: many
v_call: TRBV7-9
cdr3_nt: TGTGCCAGCAGCCCATGGACAGCCCAAGAGACCCAGTACTTC
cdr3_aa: CASSPWTAQETQYF

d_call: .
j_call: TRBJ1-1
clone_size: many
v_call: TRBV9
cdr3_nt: TGTGCCAGCAGCGGAAGGGATAGAAGGACTGAAGCTTTCTTT
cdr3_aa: CASSGRDRRTEAFF

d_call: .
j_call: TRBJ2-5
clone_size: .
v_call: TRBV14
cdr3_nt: TGTGCCAGCAGCCACTCTTCCGGGGGCGGTGAGACCCAGTACTTC
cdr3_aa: CASSHSSGGGETQYF

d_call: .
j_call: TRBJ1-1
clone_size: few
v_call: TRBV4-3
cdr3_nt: TGCGCCAGCAGCCAGGGGGACAACCGGAACACTGAAGCTTTCTTT
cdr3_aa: CASSQGDNRNTEAFF

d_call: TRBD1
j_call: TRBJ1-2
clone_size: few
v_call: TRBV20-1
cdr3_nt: TGCAGTGCTAGAGGTTTTGCGGGGACAGGGACAAACTATGGCTACACCTTC
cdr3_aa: CSARGFAGTGTNYGYTF

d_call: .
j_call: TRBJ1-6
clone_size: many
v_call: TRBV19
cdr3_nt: TGTGCCAGTAGTATTCAGGGTTACGACGATAATTCACCCCTCCACTTT
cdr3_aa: CASSIQGYDDNSPLHF

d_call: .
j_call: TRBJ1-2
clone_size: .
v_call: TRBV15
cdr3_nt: TGTGCCACCAGCAGTCCCCGTGGGGGAGCGAATGGCTACACCTTC
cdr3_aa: CATSSPRGGANGYTF

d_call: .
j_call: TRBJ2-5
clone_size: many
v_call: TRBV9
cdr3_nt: TGTGCCAGCAGCCCCCACACGGGGCAGCAAGAGACCCAGTACTTC
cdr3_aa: CASSPHTGQQETQYF

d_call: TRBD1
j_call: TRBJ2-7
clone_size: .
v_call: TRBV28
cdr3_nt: TGTGCCAGCAGTCTCTCCGGGACAGGGGTACCCTACGAGCAGTACTTC
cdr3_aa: CASSLSGTGVPYEQYF

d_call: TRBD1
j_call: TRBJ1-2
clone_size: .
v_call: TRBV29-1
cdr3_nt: TGCAGCGTTGAAGAAACGGGACAGGCTAACTATGGCTACACCTTC
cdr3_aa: CSVEETGQANYGYTF

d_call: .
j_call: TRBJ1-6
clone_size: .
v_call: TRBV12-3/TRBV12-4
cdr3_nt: TGTGCCAGCAGGCCGCCAGGGAATTCACCCCTCCACTTT
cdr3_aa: CASRPPGNSPLHF

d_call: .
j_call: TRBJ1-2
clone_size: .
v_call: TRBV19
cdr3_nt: TGTGCCAGTAGTATTTGGCTCGGGGGGAACTATGGCTACACCTTC
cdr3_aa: CASSIWLGGNYGYTF

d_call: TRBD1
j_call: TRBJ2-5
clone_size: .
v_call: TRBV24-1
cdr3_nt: TGTGCCACCAGTGAGACAGGGACAGGGTTGAGGGAGGCCCAGTACTTC
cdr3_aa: CATSETGTGLREAQYF

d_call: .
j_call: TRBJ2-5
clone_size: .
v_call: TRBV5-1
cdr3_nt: TGCGCCAGCAGCCCCCAGTCGGGGGTTGGGGAGACCCAGTACTTC
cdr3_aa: CASSPQSGVGETQYF

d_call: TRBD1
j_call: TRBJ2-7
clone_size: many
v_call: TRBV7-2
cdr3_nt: TGTGCCAGCGAGGCTCGGAGAACAGGGGTGGGGGACGAGCAGTACTTC
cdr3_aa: CASEARRTGVGDEQYF

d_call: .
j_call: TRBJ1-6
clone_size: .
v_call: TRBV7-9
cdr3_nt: TGTGCCAGCAGCCAGCGGGGTTCACCCCTCCACTTT
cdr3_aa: CASSQRGSPLHF

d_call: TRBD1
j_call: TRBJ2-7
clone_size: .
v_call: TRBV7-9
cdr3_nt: TGTGCCAGCAGACTTGGACAGGGGGCGAAGGTGCAGTACTTC
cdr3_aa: CASRLGQGAKVQYF

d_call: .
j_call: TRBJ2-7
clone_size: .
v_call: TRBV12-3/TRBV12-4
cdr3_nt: TGTGCCAGCACCCCCGGGAGACACGAGCAGTACTTC
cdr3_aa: CASTPGRHEQYF

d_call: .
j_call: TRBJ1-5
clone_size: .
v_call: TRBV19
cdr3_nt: TGTGCCAGTAGTATGGGTCGTACCGTCAATCAGCCCCAGCATTTT
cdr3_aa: CASSMGRTVNQPQHF

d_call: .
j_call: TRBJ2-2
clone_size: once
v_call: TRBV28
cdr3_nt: TGTGCCAGCAGTTCTGGACAGCTAAGGGCCGGGGAGCTGTTTTTT
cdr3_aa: CASSSGQLRAGELFF

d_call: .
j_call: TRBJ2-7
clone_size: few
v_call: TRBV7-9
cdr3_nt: TGTGCCAGCAGCCGTTACGACACCCTATACGAGCAGTACTTC
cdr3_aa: CASSRYDTLYEQYF

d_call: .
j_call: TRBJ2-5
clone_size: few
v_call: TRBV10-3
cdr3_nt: TGTGCCATCAGTGAGGACATAGTCATAGAGACCCAGTACTTC
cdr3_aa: CAISEDIVIETQYF

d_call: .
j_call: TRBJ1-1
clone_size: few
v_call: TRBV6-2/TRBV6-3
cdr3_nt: TGTGCCAGCAGGCCGTGGTCCATGAACACTGAAGCTTTCTTT
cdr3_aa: CASRPWSMNTEAFF

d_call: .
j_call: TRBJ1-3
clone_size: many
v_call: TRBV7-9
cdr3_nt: TGTGCCAGCAGCTTAGTTGGTGGAAACACCATATATTTT
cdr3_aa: CASSLVGGNTIYF

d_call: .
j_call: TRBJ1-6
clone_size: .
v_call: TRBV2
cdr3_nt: TGTGCCAGCAGTCACAGGGACGGACGGAATTCACCCCTCCACTTT
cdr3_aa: CASSHRDGRNSPLHF

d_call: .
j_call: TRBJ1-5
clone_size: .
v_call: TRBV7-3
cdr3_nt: TGCGCCAGCAGCCAAGGCGGGTGGGGGGTTGGACAGCCCCAGCATTTT
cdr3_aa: CASSQGGWGVGQPQHF

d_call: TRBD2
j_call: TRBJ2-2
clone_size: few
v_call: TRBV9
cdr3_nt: TGTGCCAGCAGCGTAAGGGACTATGGCACCGGGGAGCTGTTTTTT
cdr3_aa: CASSVRDYGTGELFF

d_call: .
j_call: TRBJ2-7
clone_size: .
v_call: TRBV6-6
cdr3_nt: TGTGCCAGCAGTTTCACCCGAAAACACTCCTACGAGCAGTACTTC
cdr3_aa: CASSFTRKHSYEQYF

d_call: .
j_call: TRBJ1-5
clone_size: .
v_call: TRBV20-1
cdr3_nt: TGCAGTGCTAGAGATTTGCAAAAAACAGGGTATCAGCCCCAGCATTTT
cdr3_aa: CSARDLQKTGYQPQHF

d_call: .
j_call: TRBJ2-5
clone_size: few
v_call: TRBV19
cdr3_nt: TGTGCCAGTAGTATGTCTCTAGATATCAAGACCCAGTACTTC
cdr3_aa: CASSMSLDIKTQYF

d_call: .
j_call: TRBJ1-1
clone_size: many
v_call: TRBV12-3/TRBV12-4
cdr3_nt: TGTGCCAGCAGTTTTGGGGGACGGATCATGAACACTGAAGCTTTCTTT
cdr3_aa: CASSFGGRIMNTEAFF

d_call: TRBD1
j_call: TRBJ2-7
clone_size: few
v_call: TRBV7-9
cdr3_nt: TGTGCCAGCAGCCACCGGGACAGTATCGCCTACGAGCAGTACTTC
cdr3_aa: CASSHRDSIAYEQYF

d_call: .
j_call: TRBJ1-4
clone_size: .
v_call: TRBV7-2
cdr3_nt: TGTGCCAGCAGCTTAATTTCGTGGCAGGAGGGTGAAAGACTGTTTTTT
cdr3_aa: CASSLISWQEGERLFF

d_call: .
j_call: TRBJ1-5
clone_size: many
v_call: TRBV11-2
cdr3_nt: TGTGCCAGCAGCAGGGACATTGGCAATCAGCCCCAGCATTTT
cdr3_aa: CASSRDIGNQPQHF

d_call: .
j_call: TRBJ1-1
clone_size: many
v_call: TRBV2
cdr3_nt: TGTGCCAGCATACGGGGGAGGAACACTGAAGCTTTCTTT
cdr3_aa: CASIRGRNTEAFF

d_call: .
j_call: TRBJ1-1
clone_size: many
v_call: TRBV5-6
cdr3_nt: TGTGCCAGCAGCGCCGACGGCGGATACACTGAAGCTTTCTTT
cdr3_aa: CASSADGGYTEAFF

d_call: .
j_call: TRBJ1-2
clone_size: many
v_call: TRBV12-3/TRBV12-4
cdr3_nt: TGTGCCAGCACCACAGGGACACCCGGAGGCTACACCTTC
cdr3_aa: CASTTGTPGGYTF

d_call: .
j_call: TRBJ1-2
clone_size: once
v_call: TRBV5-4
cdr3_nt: TGTGCCAGCAGCTTGACAGGAGACCATAACTATGGCTACACCTTC
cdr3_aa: CASSLTGDHNYGYTF

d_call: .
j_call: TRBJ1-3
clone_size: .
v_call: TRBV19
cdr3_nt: TGTGCCAGTAGTATCGGTCGGGTAGGGCGTGGAGGAAACACCATATATTTT
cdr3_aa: CASSIGRVGRGGNTIYF

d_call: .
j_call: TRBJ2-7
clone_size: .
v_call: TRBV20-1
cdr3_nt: TGCAGTGCTTGGGTAGGGGTGGGAACCCTCTACGAGCAGTACTTC
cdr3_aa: CSAWVGVGTLYEQYF